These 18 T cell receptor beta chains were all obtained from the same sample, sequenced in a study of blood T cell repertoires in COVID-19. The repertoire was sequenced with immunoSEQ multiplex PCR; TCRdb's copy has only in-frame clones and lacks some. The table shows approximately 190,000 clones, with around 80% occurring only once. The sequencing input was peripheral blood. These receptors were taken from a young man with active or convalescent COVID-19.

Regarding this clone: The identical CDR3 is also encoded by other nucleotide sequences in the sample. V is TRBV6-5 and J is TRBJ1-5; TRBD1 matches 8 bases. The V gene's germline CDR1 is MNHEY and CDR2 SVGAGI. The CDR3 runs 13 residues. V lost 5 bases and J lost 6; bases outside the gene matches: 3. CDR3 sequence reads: CASSRQGTQPQHF. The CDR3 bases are TGTGCCAGCAGTCGACAGGGGACTCAGCCCCAGCATTTT.

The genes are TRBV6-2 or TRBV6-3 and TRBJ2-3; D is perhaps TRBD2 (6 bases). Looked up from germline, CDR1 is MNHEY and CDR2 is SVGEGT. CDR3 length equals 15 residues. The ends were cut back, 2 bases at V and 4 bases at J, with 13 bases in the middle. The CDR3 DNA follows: TGTGCCAGCAGTTACGGGATACGGGAGTCAGATACGCAGTATTTT. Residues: CASSYGIRESDTQYF.

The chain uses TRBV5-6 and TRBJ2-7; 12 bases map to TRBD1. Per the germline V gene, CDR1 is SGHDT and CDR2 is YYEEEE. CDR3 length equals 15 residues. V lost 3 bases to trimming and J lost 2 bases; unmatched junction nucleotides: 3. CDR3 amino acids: CASSYRDRGPYEQYV. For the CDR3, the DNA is TGTGCCAGCAGCTACCGGGACAGGGGGCCCTACGAGCAGTACGTC.

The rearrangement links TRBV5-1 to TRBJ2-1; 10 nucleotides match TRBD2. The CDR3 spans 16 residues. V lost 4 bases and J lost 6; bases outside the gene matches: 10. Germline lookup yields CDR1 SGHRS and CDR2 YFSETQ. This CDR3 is CASSQGSAGGRNEQFF. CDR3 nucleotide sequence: TGCGCCAGCAGCCAGGGCTCAGCGGGGGGGCGCAATGAGCAGTTCTTC.

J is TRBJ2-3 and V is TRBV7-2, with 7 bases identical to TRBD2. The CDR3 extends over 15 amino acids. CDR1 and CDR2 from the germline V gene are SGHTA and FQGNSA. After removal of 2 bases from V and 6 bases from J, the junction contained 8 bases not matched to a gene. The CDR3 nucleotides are TGTGCCAGCAGCTTAACGGCGGGAGTGGCGGATACGCAGTATTTT. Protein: CASSLTAGVADTQYF.

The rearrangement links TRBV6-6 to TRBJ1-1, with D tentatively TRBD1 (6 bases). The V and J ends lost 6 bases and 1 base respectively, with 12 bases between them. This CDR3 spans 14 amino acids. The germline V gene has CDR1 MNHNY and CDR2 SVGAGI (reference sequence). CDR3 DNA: TGTGCCAGCAGGGACGGACAGACGAACACTGAAGCTTTCTTT. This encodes CASRDGQTNTEAFF.

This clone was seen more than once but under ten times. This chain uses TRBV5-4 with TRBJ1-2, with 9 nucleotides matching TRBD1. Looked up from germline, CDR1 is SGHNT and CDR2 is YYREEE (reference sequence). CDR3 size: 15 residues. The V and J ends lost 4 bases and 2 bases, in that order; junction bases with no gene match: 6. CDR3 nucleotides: TGTGCCAGCAGCCTCCGACAGGGGGTAAACTATGGCTACACCTTC. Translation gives CASSLRQGVNYGYTF.

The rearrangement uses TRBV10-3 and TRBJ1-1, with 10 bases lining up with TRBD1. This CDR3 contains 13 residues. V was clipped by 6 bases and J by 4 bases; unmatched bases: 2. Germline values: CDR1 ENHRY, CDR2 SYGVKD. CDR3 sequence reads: CAIRGQGRTEAFF. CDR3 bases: TGTGCCATCAGGGGACAGGGGCGCACTGAAGCTTTCTTT.

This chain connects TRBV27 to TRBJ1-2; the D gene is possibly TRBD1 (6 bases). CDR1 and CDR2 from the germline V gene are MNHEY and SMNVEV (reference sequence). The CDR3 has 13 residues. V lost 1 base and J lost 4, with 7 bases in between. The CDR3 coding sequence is TGTGCCAGCAGTTTATTGGGGGCCTATGGCTACACCTTC. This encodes CASSLLGAYGYTF.

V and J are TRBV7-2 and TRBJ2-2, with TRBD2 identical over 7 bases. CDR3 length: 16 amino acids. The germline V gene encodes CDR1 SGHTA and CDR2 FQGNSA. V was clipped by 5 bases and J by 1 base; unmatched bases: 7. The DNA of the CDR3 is TGTGCCAGCAGCCCCCGAGGGAGGGTGAACACCGGGGAGCTGTTTTTT. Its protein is CASSPRGRVNTGELFF.

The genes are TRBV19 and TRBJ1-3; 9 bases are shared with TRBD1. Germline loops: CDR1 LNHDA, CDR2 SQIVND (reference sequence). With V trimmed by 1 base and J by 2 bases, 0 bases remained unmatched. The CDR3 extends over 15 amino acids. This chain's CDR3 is CASSIGTGAGNTIYF. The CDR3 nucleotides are TGTGCCAGTAGTATAGGGACAGGGGCTGGAAACACCATATATTTT. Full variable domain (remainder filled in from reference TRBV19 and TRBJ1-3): DGGITQSPKYLFRKEGQNVTLSCEQNLNHDAMYWYRQDPGQGLRLIYYSQIVNDFQKGDIAEGYSVSREKKESFPLTVTSAQKNPTAFYLCASSIGTGAGNTIYFGEGSWLTVV.

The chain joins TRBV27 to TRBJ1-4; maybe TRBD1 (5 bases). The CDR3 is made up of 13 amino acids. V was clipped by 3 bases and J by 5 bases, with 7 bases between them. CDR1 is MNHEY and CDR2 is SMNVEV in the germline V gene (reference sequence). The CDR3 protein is CASSFPGNEKLFF. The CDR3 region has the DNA TGTGCCAGCAGTTTTCCAGGGAATGAAAAACTGTTTTTT.

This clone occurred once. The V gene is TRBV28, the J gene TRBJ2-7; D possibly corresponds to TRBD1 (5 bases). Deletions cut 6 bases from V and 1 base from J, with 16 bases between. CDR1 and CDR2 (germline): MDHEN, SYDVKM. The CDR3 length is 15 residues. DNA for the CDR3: TGTGCCAGCAGCTCTCCGGCGGCAGGGTCCTACGAGCAGTACGTC. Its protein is CASSSPAAGSYEQYV.

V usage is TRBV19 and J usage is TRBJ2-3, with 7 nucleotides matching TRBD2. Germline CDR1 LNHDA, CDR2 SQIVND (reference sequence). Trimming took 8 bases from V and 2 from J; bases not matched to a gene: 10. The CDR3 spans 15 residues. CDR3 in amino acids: CASQRGLLNTDTQYF. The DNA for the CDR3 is TGTGCCAGTCAGCGGGGTTTACTAAACACAGATACGCAGTATTTT.

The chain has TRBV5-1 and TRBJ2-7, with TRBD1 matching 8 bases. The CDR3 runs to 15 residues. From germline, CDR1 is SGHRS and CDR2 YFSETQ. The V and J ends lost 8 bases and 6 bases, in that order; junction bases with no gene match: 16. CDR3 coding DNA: TGCGCCAGAGTTTTGGTCCGCCCGACAGGGGCCGAGCAGTACGTC. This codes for CARVLVRPTGAEQYV.

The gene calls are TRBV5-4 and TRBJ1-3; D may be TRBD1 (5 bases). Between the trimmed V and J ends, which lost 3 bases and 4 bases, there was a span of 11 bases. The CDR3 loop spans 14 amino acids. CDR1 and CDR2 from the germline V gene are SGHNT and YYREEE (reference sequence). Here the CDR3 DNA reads TGTGCCAGCAGCTCCTCAGGGTCAGGAAACACCATATATTTT. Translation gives CASSSSGSGNTIYF.

The CDR3 sequence: CASSVEGQGPSYEQYV. The CDR3 DNA sequence: TGTGCCAGCAGCGTAGAGGGACAGGGGCCATCCTACGAGCAGTACGTC. V usage is TRBV9 and J usage is TRBJ2-7; TRBD1 matches 10 bases. J was trimmed by 1 base and V by 0 bases; bases with no gene match: 4. The length of the CDR3 is 16 residues. Germline CDR1 reads SGDLS; CDR2 reads YYNGEE.

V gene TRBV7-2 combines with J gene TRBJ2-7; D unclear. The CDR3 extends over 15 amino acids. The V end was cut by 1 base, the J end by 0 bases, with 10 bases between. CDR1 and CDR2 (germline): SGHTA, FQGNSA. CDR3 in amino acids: CASSLDIASSYEQYV. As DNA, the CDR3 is TGTGCCAGCAGCTTAGACATCGCTAGCTCCTACGAGCAGTACGTC.